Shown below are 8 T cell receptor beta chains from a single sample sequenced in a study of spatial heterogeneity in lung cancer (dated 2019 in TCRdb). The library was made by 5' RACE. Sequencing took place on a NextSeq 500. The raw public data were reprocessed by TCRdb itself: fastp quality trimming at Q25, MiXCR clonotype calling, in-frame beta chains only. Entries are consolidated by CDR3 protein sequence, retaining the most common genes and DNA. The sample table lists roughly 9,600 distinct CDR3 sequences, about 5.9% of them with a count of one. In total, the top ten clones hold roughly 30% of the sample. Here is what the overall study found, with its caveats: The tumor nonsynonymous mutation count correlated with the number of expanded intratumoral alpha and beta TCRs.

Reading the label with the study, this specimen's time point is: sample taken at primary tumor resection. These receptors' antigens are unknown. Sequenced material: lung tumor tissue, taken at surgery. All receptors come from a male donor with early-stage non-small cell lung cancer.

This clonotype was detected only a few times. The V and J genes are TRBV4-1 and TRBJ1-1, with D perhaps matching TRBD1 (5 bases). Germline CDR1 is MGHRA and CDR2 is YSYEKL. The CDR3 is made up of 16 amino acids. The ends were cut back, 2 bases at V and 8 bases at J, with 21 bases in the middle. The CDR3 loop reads CASSQPLRERSREAFF. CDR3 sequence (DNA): TGCGCCAGCAGCCAACCCCTCAGGGAACGGAGTAGAGAAGCTTTCTTT.

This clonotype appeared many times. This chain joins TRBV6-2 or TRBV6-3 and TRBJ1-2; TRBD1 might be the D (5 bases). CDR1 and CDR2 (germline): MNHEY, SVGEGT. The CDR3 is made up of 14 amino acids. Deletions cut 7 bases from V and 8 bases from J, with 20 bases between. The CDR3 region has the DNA TGTGCCAGCATCCCCGGCGAGCCTTACAGGGGCTACACCTTC. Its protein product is CASIPGEPYRGYTF.

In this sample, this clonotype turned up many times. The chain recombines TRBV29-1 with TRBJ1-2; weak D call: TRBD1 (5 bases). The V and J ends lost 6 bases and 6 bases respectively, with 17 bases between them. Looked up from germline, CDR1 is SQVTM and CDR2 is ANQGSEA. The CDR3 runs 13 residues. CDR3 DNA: TGCAGCGTCGCACCCCTGGGGCGCGATGGCTACACCTTC. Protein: CSVAPLGRDGYTF.

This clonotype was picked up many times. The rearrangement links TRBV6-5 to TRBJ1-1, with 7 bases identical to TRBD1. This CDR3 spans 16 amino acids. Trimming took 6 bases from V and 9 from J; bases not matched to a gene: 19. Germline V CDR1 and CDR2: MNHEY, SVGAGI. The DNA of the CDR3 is TGTGCCAGCAGCCCCTCCGTGGGCGCCGGGACAGATAAAGCTTTCTTT. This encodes CASSPSVGAGTDKAFF.

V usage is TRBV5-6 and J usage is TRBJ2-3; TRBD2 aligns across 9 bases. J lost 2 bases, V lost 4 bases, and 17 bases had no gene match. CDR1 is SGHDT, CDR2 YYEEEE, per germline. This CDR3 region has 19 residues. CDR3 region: CASSTAMLGRGGDTDTQYF. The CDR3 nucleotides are TGTGCCAGCAGCACCGCCATGTTAGGGCGGGGGGGCGACACAGATACGCAGTATTTT.

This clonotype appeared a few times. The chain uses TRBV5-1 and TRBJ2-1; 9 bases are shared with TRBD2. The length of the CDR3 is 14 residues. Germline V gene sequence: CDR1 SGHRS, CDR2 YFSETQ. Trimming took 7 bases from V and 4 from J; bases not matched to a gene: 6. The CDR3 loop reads CASFRGGVYNEQFF. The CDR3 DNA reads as TGCGCCAGCTTTCGCGGGGGGGTATACAATGAGCAGTTCTTC.

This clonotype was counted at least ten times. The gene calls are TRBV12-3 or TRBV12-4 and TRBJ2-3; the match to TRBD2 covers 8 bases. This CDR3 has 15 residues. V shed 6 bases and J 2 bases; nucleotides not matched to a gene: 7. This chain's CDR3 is CASRIAGWDTDTQYF. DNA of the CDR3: TGTGCCAGCAGGATAGCGGGGTGGGACACAGATACGCAGTATTTT.

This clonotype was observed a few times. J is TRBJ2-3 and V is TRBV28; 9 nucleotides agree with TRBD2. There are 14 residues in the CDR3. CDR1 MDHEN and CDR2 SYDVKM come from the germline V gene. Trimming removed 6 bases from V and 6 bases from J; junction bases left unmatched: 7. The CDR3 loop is CASSPSGEADTQYF. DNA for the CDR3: TGTGCCAGCAGCCCTAGCGGGGAGGCCGATACGCAGTATTTT.